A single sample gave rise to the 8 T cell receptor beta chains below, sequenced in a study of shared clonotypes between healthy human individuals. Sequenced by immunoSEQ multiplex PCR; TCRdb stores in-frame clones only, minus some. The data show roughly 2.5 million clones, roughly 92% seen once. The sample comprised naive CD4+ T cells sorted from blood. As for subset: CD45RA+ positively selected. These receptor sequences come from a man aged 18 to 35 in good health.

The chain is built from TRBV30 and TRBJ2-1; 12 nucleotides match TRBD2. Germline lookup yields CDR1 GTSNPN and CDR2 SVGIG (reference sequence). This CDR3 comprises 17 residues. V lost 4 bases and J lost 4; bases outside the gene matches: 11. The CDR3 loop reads CAWMQPPTSGRYNEQFF. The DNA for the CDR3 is TGTGCCTGGATGCAACCGCCGACTAGCGGGAGATACAATGAGCAGTTCTTC.

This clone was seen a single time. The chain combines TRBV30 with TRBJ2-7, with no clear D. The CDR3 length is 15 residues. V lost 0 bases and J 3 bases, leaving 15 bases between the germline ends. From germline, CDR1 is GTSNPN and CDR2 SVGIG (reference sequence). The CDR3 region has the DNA TGTGCCTGGAGTGTACGACGGGCAGGCGGCTACGAGCAGTACTTC. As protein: CAWSVRRAGGYEQYF.

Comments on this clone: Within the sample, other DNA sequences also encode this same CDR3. The CDR3 spells CASSLELAGYEQYF. DNA for the CDR3: TGCGCCAGCAGCTTGGAACTAGCGGGGTACGAGCAGTACTTC. The chain links TRBV5-1 to TRBJ2-7; TRBD2 agrees at 10 bases. Germline V lookup: CDR1 SGHRS, CDR2 YFSETQ. This CDR3 spans 14 amino acids. With V trimmed by 0 bases and J by 4 bases, 1 base remained unmatched.

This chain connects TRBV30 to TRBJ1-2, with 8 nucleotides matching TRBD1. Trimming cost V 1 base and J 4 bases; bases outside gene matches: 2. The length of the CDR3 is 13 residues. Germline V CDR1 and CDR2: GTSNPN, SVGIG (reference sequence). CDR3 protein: CAWSAGQVYGYTF. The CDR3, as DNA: TGTGCCTGGAGTGCGGGACAGGTCTATGGCTACACCTTC.

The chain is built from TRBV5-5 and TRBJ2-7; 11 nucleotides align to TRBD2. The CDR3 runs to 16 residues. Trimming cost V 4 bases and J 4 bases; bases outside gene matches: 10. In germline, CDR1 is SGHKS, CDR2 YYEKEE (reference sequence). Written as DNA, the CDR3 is TGTGCCAGCAGCCCTCACGTTACTAGCGGGAGTTACGAGCAGTACTTC. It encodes CASSPHVTSGSYEQYF.

The CDR3 nucleotides are TGCAGCGTTGAAGATTGGGGAAACTATGGCTACACCTTC. This translates into CSVEDWGNYGYTF. The chain has TRBV29-1 and TRBJ1-2; D is uncertain. There are 13 residues in the CDR3. V dropped 0 bases and J dropped 2 bases, with 7 bases sitting between them. Germline lookup yields CDR1 SQVTM and CDR2 ANQGSEA.

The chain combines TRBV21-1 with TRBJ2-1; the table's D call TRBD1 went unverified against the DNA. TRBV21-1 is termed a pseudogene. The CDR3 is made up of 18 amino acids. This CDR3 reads CASSRPGKGDRGWNEQFF. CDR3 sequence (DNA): TGTGCCAGCAGCAGGCCCGGAAAGGGGGACAGGGGATGGAATGAGCAGTTCTTC.

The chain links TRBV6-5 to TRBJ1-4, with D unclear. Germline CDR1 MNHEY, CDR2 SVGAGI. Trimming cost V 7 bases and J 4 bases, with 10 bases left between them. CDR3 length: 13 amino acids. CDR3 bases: TGTGCCAGCAAACAGATCTATAATGAAAAACTGTTTTTT. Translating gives CASKQIYNEKLFF.